This entry lists 13 T cell receptor beta chains sequenced from one sample in a study of cytomegalovirus exposure and HLA in healthy donors. 13 Jbeta primers and 60 Vbeta primers were used for the PCR. Sequencing was performed with immunoSEQ multiplex PCR; in TCRdb, only in-frame clones are kept and a portion is missing. The sample includes about 120,000 clones, around three quarters of them seen just once. Sequenced: PBMCs. The receptors shown here come from a young man in good health and CMV-seropositive.

This chain links TRBV5-6 with TRBJ1-2; D remains unclear. CDR1 and CDR2 from the germline V gene are SGHDT and YYEEEE. The CDR3 extends over 13 amino acids. V lost 2 bases and J lost 2, with 7 bases in between. The CDR3 sequence: CASSLAGNYGYTF. In nucleotides, the CDR3 is TGTGCCAGCAGCTTAGCGGGGAACTATGGCTACACCTTC.

The V gene is TRBV5-1, the J gene TRBJ2-1, with 15 bases fitting TRBD2. Unmatched junction bases numbered 8, after V lost 4 bases and J lost 6 bases. The CDR3 runs to 17 residues. CDR1 and CDR2 (germline): SGHRS, YFSETQ. CDR3 in DNA: TGCGCCAGCAGCCGGGGACTAGCGGGGGGCCTAGGCAATGAGCAGTTCTTC. This codes for CASSRGLAGGLGNEQFF.

V is TRBV7-9 and J is TRBJ2-2, with a possible D match to TRBD1 (7 bases). The CDR3 totals 15 residues. The V gene's germline CDR1 is SEHNR and CDR2 FQNEAQ (reference sequence). V was clipped by 4 bases and J by 5 bases, with 14 bases between them. The CDR3 DNA follows: TGTGCCAGCAGCTCCAAGGCAGGGGGGACCGGGGAGCTGTTTTTT. Protein: CASSSKAGGTGELFF.

This chain joins TRBV19 and TRBJ1-5, with 9 bases matching TRBD1. Looked up from germline, CDR1 is LNHDA and CDR2 is SQIVND (reference sequence). The CDR3 runs 15 residues. The V and J ends lost 3 bases and 7 bases, in that order; junction bases with no gene match: 7. In nucleotides, the CDR3 is TGTGCCAGTAGTATTACGCCGGGGACAGGGCAGCCCCAGCATTTT. Its protein product is CASSITPGTGQPQHF.

This chain uses TRBV5-6 with TRBJ1-6; the D gene is possibly TRBD1 (6 bases). Trimming shortened V by 4 bases and J by 0 bases, and 11 bases separated the two germline ends. The CDR3 spans 16 residues. Germline CDR1 and CDR2: SGHDT and YYEEEE. The CDR3 sequence: CASSPTGNSYNSPLHF. The DNA for the CDR3 is TGTGCCAGCAGCCCCACAGGGAACTCCTATAATTCACCCCTCCACTTT.

The chain recombines TRBV7-2 with TRBJ1-1; D may be TRBD1 (5 bases). CDR1 is SGHTA, CDR2 FQGNSA, per germline. V shed 6 bases and J shed 3 bases, with 14 bases lying between them. CDR3 length: 14 amino acids. The DNA for the CDR3 is TGTGCCAGCAGTCCAACGGGGGGTGACACTGAAGCTTTCTTT. Translating gives CASSPTGGDTEAFF.

This rearrangement joins TRBV5-1 to TRBJ2-1; TRBD2 matches 10 bases. Trimming cost V 0 bases and J 1 base; bases outside gene matches: 7. This CDR3 is built from 18 residues. Germline V gene sequence: CDR1 SGHRS, CDR2 YFSETQ. The CDR3 region has the DNA TGCGCCAGCAGCTTGGGGAGCGGGGGGGCTTTGTCCTACAATGAGCAGTTCTTC. Protein product: CASSLGSGGALSYNEQFF.

This chain connects TRBV16 to TRBJ2-1; 10 bases align to TRBD2. This CDR3 has 16 residues. Losses at the gene ends were 3 bases for V and 8 bases for J; bases not matched to a gene: 10. The germline V gene has CDR1 KGHSY and CDR2 FQNENV. This CDR3 reads CASSHVSGGPFHEQFF. The CDR3 DNA reads as TGTGCCAGCAGCCACGTTAGCGGGGGGCCGTTCCATGAGCAGTTCTTC.

In its sample, this clone was seen a few times. The rearrangement uses TRBV27 and TRBJ1-1; TRBD1 is a possible D gene (6 bases). The germline V and J ends were trimmed by 0 bases and 3 bases, with 8 bases remaining between them. CDR1 and CDR2 (germline): MNHEY, SMNVEV (reference sequence). This CDR3 is built from 14 residues. As DNA, the CDR3 is TGTGCCAGCAGTTTATCAGGGGGTGACACTGAAGCTTTCTTT. Amino acid sequence: CASSLSGGDTEAFF.

The chain combines TRBV5-4 with TRBJ1-1, with no clear D. From germline, CDR1 is SGHNT and CDR2 YYREEE (reference sequence). Trimming pared 0 bases from V and 9 bases from J, leaving 18 bases between. CDR3 length equals 15 residues. In DNA, the CDR3 is TGTGCCAGCAGCTTGGACATAGCGGTGGGCAACAAAGCTTTCTTT. Protein product: CASSLDIAVGNKAFF.

As concerns this clone: This same CDR3 is encoded by further DNA sequences in the sample. The rearrangement joins TRBV5-1 to TRBJ1-1; 9 positions agree with TRBD1. The V segment lost 3 bases and the J segment 4 bases; nucleotides outside the gene matches: 7. The CDR3 spans 15 residues. Germline loops: CDR1 SGHRS, CDR2 YFSETQ. The CDR3 region is CASSSTGGGGTEAFF. CDR3 nucleotides: TGCGCCAGCAGCTCCACAGGGGGCGGCGGCACTGAAGCTTTCTTT.

J is TRBJ2-5 and V is TRBV19; 8 bases line up with TRBD1. Germline V gene data show CDR1 as LNHDA and CDR2 as SQIVND (reference sequence). The junction had 14 bases not matched to a gene; V was cut back by 3 bases and J by 5 bases. This CDR3 spans 17 amino acids. CDR3: CASSMLGQGASLETQYF. CDR3 in DNA: TGTGCCAGTAGTATGTTGGGGCAGGGGGCCTCGTTGGAGACCCAGTACTTC.

J is TRBJ2-5 and V is TRBV7-8; D is ambiguous. The CDR3 has 12 residues. Between the trimmed V and J ends, which lost 2 bases and 3 bases, there was a span of 4 bases. Per the germline V gene, CDR1 is SGHVS and CDR2 is FQNEAQ. The DNA for the CDR3 is TGTGCCAGCAGCTTAATCGAAGAGACCCAGTACTTC. Protein product: CASSLIEETQYF.